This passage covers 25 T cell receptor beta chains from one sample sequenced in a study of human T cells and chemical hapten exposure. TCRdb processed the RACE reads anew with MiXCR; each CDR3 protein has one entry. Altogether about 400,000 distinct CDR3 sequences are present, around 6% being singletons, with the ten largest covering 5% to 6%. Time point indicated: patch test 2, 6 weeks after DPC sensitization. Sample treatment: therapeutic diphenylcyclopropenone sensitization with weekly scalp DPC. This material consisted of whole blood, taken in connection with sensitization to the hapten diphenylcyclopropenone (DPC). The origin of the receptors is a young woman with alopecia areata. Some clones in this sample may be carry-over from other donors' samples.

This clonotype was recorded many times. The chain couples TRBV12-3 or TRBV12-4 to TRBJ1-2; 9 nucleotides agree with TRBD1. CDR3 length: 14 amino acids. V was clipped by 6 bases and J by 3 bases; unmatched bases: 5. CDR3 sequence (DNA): TGTGCCAGCAGAAAACAGGGGGCTGACTATGGCTACACCTTC. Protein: CASRKQGADYGYTF.

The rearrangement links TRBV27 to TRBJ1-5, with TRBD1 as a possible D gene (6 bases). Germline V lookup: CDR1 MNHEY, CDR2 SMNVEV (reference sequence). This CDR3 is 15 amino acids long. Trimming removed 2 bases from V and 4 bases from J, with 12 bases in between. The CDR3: CASSLSWTENQPQHF. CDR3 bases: TGTGCCAGCAGTTTAAGTTGGACAGAAAATCAGCCCCAGCATTTT.

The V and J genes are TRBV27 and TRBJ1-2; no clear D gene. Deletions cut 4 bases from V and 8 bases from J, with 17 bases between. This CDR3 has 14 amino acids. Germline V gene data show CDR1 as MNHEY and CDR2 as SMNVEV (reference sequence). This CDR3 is CASSSHELSLGYTF. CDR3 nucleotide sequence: TGTGCCAGCAGTTCCCATGAACTTTCCTTGGGCTACACCTTC.

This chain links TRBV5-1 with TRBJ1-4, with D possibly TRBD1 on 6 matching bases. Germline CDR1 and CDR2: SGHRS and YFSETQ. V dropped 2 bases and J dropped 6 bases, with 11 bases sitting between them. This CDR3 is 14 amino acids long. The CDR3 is CASSLSGVDEKLFF. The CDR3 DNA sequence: TGCGCCAGCAGCTTATCAGGGGTGGATGAAAAACTGTTTTTT.

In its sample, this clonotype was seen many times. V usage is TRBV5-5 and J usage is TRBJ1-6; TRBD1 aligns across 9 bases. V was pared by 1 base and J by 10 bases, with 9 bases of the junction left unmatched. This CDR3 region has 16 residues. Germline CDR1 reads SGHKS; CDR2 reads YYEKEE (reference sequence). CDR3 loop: CASSLRLGQGSSPLHF. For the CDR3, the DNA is TGTGCCAGCAGCTTGAGGTTAGGACAGGGGAGCTCACCCCTCCACTTT.

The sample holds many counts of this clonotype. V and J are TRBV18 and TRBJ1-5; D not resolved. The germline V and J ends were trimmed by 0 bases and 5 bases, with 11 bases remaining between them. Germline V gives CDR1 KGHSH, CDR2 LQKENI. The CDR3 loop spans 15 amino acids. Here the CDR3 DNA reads TGTGCCAGCTCACCACCAGGGAGCAGCTATCAGCCCCAGCATTTT. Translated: CASSPPGSSYQPQHF.

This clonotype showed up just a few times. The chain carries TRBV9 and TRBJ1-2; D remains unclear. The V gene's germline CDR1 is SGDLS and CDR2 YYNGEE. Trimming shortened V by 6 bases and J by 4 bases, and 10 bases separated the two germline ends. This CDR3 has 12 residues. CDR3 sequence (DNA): TGTGCCAGCAATTTAATGGGCTATGGCTACACCTTC. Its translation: CASNLMGYGYTF.

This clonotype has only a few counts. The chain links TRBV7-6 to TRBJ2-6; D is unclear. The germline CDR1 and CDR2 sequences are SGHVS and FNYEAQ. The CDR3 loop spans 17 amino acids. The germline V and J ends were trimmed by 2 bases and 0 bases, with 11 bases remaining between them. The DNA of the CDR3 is TGTGCCAGCAGCTTAACATTAAGAGGCTCTGGGGCCAACGTCCTGACTTTC. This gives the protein CASSLTLRGSGANVLTF.

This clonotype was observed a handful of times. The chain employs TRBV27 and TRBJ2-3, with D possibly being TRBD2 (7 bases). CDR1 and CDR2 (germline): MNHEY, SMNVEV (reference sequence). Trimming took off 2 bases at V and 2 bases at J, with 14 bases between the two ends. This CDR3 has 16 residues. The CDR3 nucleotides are TGTGCCAGCAGTTTAGCGGGGGCCCGTTCCACAGATACGCAGTATTTT. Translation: CASSLAGARSTDTQYF.

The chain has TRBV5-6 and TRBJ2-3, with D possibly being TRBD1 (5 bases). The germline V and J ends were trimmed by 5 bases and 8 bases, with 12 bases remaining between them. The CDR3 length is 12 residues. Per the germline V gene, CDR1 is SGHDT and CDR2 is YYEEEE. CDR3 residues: CASRSTEVTQYF. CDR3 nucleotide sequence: TGTGCCAGCAGGTCGACAGAAGTTACGCAGTATTTT.

The CDR3 DNA reads as TGCGCCAGCAGTCCCACAGGGAATAGCGGGGGACAAGAGACCCAGTACTTC. Protein product: CASSPTGNSGGQETQYF. V is TRBV5-1 and J is TRBJ2-5, with 9 nucleotides matching TRBD2. V was pared by 5 bases and J by 2 bases, with 13 bases of the junction left unmatched. Germline assignment: CDR1 SGHRS and CDR2 YFSETQ. The CDR3 is 17 amino acids.

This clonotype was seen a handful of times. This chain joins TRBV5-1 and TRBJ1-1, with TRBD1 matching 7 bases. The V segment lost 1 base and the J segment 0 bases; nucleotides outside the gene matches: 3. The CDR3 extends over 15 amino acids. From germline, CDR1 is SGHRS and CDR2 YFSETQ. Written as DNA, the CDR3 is TGCGCCAGCAGCTTGCTACAGGGGTTGAACACTGAAGCTTTCTTT. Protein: CASSLLQGLNTEAFF.

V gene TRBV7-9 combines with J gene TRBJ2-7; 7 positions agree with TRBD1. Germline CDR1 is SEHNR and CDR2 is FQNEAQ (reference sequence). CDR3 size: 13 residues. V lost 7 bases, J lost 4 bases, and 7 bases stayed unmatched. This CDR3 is CASTTPGQYEQYF. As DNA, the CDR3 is TGTGCCAGCACCACCCCGGGACAGTACGAGCAGTACTTC. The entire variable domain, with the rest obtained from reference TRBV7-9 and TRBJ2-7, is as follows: DTGVSQNPRHKITKRGQNVTFRCDPISEHNRLYWYRQTLGQGPEFLTYFQNEAQLEKSRLLSDRFSAERPKGSFSTLEIQRTEQGDSAMYLCASTTPGQYEQYFGPGTRLTVT.

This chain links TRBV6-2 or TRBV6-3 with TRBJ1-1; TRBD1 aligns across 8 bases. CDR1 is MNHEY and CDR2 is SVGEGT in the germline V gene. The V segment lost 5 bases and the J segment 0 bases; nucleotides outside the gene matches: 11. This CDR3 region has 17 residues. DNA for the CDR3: TGTGCCAGCAGTCTCCGACAGGGGTCGCATATGAACACTGAAGCTTTCTTT. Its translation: CASSLRQGSHMNTEAFF.

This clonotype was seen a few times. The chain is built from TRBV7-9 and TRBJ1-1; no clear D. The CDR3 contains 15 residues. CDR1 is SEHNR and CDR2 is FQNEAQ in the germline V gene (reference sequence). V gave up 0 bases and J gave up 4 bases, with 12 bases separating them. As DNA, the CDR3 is TGTGCCAGCAGCTTAGCAGGCCGTTACGCCACTGAAGCTTTCTTT. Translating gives CASSLAGRYATEAFF.

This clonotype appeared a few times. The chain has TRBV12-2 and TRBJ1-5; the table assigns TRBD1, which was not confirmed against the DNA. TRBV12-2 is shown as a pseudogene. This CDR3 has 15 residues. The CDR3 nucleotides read TGTGCAAGTCGCTTAGCACAGGGTGACAATCAGCCCCAGCATTTT. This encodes CASRLAQGDNQPQHF.

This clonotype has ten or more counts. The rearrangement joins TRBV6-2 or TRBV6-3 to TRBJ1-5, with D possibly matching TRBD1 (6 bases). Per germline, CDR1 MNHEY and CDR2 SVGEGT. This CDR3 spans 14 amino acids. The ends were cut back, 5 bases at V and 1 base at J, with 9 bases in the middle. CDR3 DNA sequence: TGTGCCAGCAGTCGTGGACAGAGCAATCAGCCCCAGCATTTT. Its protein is CASSRGQSNQPQHF.

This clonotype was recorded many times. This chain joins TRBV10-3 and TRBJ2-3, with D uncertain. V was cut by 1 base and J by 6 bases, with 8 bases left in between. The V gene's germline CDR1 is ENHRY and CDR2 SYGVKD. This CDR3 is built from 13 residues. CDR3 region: CAISEWAVDTQYF. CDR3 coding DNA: TGTGCCATCAGTGAGTGGGCAGTCGATACGCAGTATTTT.

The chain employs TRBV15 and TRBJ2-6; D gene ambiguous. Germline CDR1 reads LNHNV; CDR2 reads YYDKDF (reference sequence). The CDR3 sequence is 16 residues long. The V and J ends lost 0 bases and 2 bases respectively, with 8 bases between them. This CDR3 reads CATSRDWSTGANVLTF. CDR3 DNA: TGTGCCACCAGCAGAGATTGGAGTACTGGGGCCAACGTCCTGACTTTC.

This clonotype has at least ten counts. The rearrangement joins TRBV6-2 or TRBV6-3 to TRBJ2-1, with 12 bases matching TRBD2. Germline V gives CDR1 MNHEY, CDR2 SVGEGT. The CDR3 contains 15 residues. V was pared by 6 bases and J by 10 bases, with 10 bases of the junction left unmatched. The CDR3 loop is CASSRLAGADREQFF. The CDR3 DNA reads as TGTGCCAGCAGCCGACTAGCGGGGGCGGACAGGGAGCAGTTCTTC.

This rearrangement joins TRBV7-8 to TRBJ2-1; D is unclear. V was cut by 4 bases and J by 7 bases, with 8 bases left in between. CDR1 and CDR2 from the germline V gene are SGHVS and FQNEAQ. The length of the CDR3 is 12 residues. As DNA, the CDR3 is TGTGCCAGCAGCTCCGAAGGAAATGAGCAGTTCTTC. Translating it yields CASSSEGNEQFF.

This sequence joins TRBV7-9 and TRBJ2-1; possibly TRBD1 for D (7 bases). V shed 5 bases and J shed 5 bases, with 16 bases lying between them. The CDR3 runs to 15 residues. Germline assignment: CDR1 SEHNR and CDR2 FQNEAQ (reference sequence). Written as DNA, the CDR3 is TGTGCCAGCAGCCCTAGCGACAGGGAGGACAATGAGCAGTTCTTC. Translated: CASSPSDREDNEQFF.

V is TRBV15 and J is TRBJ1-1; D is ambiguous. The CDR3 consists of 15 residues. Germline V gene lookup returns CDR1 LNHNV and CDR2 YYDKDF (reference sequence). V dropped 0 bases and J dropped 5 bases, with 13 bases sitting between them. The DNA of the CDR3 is TGTGCCACCAGCAGAGAATTAAGGGTGGGGACTGAAGCTTTCTTT. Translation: CATSRELRVGTEAFF. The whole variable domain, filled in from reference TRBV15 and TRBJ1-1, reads DAMVIQNPRYQVTQFGKPVTLSCSQTLNHNVMYWYQQKSSQAPKLLFHYYDKDFNNEADTPDNFQSRRPNTSFCFLDIRSPGLGDTAMYLCATSRELRVGTEAFFGQGTRLTVV.

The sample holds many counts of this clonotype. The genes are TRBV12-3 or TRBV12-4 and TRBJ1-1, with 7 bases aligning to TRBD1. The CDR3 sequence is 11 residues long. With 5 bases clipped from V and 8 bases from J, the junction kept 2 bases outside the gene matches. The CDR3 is CASSPGQEAFF. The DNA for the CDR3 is TGTGCCAGCAGTCCGGGACAGGAAGCTTTCTTT.

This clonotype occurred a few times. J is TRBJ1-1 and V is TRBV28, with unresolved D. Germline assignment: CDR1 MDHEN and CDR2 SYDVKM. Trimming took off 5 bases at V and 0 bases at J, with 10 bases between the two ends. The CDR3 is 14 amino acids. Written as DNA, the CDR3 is TGTGCCAGCAGTCCCCGAGCCATGAACACTGAAGCTTTCTTT. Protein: CASSPRAMNTEAFF.